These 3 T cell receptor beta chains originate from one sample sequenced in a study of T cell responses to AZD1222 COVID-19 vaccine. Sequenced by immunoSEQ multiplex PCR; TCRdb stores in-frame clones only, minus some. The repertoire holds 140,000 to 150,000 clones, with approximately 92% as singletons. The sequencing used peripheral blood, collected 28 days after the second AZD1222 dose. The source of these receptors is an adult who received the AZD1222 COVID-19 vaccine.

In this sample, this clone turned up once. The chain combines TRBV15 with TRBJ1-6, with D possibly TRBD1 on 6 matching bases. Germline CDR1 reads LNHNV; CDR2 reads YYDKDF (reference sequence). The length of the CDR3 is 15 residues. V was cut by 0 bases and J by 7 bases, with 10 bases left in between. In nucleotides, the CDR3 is TGTGCCACCAGCAGAGATGGGACACAGAATTCACCCCTCCACTTT. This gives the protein CATSRDGTQNSPLHF.

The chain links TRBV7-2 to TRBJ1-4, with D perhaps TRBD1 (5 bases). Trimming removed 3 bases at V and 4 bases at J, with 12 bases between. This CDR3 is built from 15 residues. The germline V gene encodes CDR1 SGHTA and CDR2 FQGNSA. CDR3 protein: CASSFAGFFNEKLFF. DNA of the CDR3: TGTGCCAGCAGCTTCGCAGGGTTTTTTAATGAAAAACTGTTTTTT.

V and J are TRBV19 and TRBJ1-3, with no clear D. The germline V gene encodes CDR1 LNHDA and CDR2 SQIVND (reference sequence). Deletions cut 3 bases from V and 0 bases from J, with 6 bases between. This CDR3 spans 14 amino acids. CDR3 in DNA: TGTGCCAGTAGTATCACCTACTCTGGAAACACCATATATTTT. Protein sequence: CASSITYSGNTIYF.